The rows below give T cell receptor beta chains drawn from one sample of a study of B cell selection in AIRE deficiency. Clones were sequenced by immunoSEQ multiplex PCR, and TCRdb holds only the in-frame ones, with some missing. Of about 21,000 clones detected, about 94% appear once; the ten largest clones hold under 2%. Specimen: Tregs sorted from PBMCs. The receptor source for this set is a human donor with AIRE deficiency. CDR3s include the opening cysteine and the closing phenylalanine or tryptophan. D genes are given only for firm matches. Clone size is stated in some rows and not others, as once, few, many or a class when expanded.

CDR3 DNA: TGTGCCAGCAGCTCTCTCCTGCTGGGACTAGCGGAAGAGACCCAGTACTTC
CDR3 protein: CASSSLLLGLAEETQYF
J gene: TRBJ2-5
V gene: TRBV5-6
clone size: few
D gene: TRBD2

CDR3 DNA: TGTGCCAGCAGGGCGGGGCAGGGGTATTCACCCCTCCACTTT
CDR3 protein: CASRAGQGYSPLHF
J gene: TRBJ1-6
V gene: TRBV25-1
clone size: NA
D gene: NA

CDR3 DNA: TGTGCCAGCAGCTTTGGCAACGAGCAGTACTTC
CDR3 protein: CASSFGNEQYF
J gene: TRBJ2-7
V gene: TRBV7-3
clone size: NA
D gene: NA

CDR3 DNA: TGTGCCAGCAGTTTCTCACCCCCCACGTACAATGAGCAGTTCTTC
CDR3 protein: CASSFSPPTYNEQFF
J gene: TRBJ2-1
V gene: TRBV6-5
clone size: NA
D gene: NA

CDR3 DNA: TGTGCCAGCAGGGAGGCCAGGGATGGCTACACCTTC
CDR3 protein: CASREARDGYTF
J gene: TRBJ1-2
V gene: TRBV6-1
clone size: NA
D gene: NA

CDR3 DNA: TGTGCCAGCAGCCTCCTGATAGCGGCTTCCTACAATGAGCAGTTCTTC
CDR3 protein: CASSLLIAASYNEQFF
J gene: TRBJ2-1
V gene: TRBV5-4
clone size: NA
D gene: NA

CDR3 DNA: TGTGCCAGCAACCCCTGGCTGGCAGGGGGCTCCTACGAGCAGTACTTC
CDR3 protein: CASNPWLAGGSYEQYF
J gene: TRBJ2-7
V gene: TRBV7-8
clone size: NA
D gene: TRBD1

CDR3 DNA: TGTGCCAGCAGCCCCGCGCTTTCTGGAAACACCATATATTTT
CDR3 protein: CASSPALSGNTIYF
J gene: TRBJ1-3
V gene: TRBV7-9
clone size: NA
D gene: NA

CDR3 DNA: TGCGCCAGCAGCTTGGCAAGCCCGAACACCGGGGAGCTGTTTTTT
CDR3 protein: CASSLASPNTGELFF
J gene: TRBJ2-2
V gene: TRBV5-1
clone size: NA
D gene: NA

CDR3 DNA: TGTGCCACCAGCAGAGCTACCGATAGCGGGAGAGTCGTAGATACGCAGTATTTT
CDR3 protein: CATSRATDSGRVVDTQYF
J gene: TRBJ2-3
V gene: TRBV15
clone size: NA
D gene: TRBD2

CDR3 DNA: TGTGCCAGCAGTTCCACGAAAGGGACCCAGGTAGGGGAGCAGTTCTTC
CDR3 protein: CASSSTKGTQVGEQFF
J gene: TRBJ2-1
V gene: TRBV6-6
clone size: NA
D gene: NA

CDR3 DNA: TGTGCCAGCAGCCTTACCGTGACTAGCGGGAGGTACGAGCAGTACTTC
CDR3 protein: CASSLTVTSGRYEQYF
J gene: TRBJ2-7
V gene: TRBV7-8
clone size: NA
D gene: TRBD2

CDR3 DNA: TGTGCCAGCAGCTTAGCAGGTGCCCATAAGCCCCAGCATTTT
CDR3 protein: CASSLAGAHKPQHF
J gene: TRBJ1-5
V gene: TRBV7-3
clone size: NA
D gene: NA

CDR3 DNA: TGCGCCAGCAGTGGGACGGGGGCGACCTACGAGCAGTACTTC
CDR3 protein: CASSGTGATYEQYF
J gene: TRBJ2-7
V gene: TRBV10-1
clone size: NA
D gene: NA

CDR3 DNA: TGTGCCAGCAGCCCCCCAGGGACCTACGAGCAGTACTTC
CDR3 protein: CASSPPGTYEQYF
J gene: TRBJ2-7
V gene: TRBV7-2
clone size: NA
D gene: NA

CDR3 DNA: TGTGCCAGCAGCTTAGAGACAGGGGATGGCTACACCTTC
CDR3 protein: CASSLETGDGYTF
J gene: TRBJ1-2
V gene: TRBV7-3
clone size: NA
D gene: TRBD1

CDR3 DNA: TGTGCCAGCAGCTTAGCGGGCCTAGCGATTTACGAGCAGTACTTC
CDR3 protein: CASSLAGLAIYEQYF
J gene: TRBJ2-7
V gene: TRBV7-2
clone size: few
D gene: NA

CDR3 DNA: TGTGCCTGGAGTTTGCCGGGACTAGCGGGAGTCTATGAGCAGTTCTTC
CDR3 protein: CAWSLPGLAGVYEQFF
J gene: TRBJ2-1
V gene: TRBV30
clone size: NA
D gene: TRBD2

CDR3 DNA: TGTGCCAGCAGCTCAGGGGACAGAAAGAATCAGCCCCAGCATTTT
CDR3 protein: CASSSGDRKNQPQHF
J gene: TRBJ1-5
V gene: TRBV7-3
clone size: NA
D gene: TRBD1

CDR3 DNA: TGTGCCAGCAGCTTTCAACTGGGTAACAATGAGCAGTTCTTC
CDR3 protein: CASSFQLGNNEQFF
J gene: TRBJ2-1
V gene: TRBV7-2
clone size: NA
D gene: NA

CDR3 DNA: TGTGCCAGCAGCCCCCGGGAATTGGTTTACACAGATACGCAGTATTTT
CDR3 protein: CASSPRELVYTDTQYF
J gene: TRBJ2-3
V gene: TRBV4-2
clone size: NA
D gene: NA

CDR3 DNA: TGTGCCAGCAGCTTGCGGGCCTACGAGCAGTACTTC
CDR3 protein: CASSLRAYEQYF
J gene: TRBJ2-7
V gene: TRBV5-6
clone size: NA
D gene: NA

CDR3 DNA: TGTGCCAGCAGCTTGGGGGGACGGGGATACGAGCAGTACTTC
CDR3 protein: CASSLGGRGYEQYF
J gene: TRBJ2-7
V gene: TRBV11-3
clone size: NA
D gene: NA

CDR3 DNA: TGCGCCAGCAGCTTCGTCACAGATACGCAGTATTTT
CDR3 protein: CASSFVTDTQYF
J gene: TRBJ2-3
V gene: TRBV5-1
clone size: NA
D gene: NA

CDR3 DNA: TGCAGTGGCGGCAGCACAGATACGCAGTATTTT
CDR3 protein: CSGGSTDTQYF
J gene: TRBJ2-3
V gene: TRBV20-1
clone size: NA
D gene: NA

CDR3 DNA: TGTGCCAGCAGCTTAACAGGGGCCTATCAGCCCCAGCATTTT
CDR3 protein: CASSLTGAYQPQHF
J gene: TRBJ1-5
V gene: TRBV7-2
clone size: few
D gene: TRBD1

CDR3 DNA: TGTGCCAGCAGCTTCCCCCGAACGGGCTACAATGAGCAGTTCTTC
CDR3 protein: CASSFPRTGYNEQFF
J gene: TRBJ2-1
V gene: TRBV5-8
clone size: NA
D gene: NA

CDR3 DNA: TGTGCCAGCAGCCCGTCTTTTAGAGCGTCCTACAATGAGCAGTTCTTC
CDR3 protein: CASSPSFRASYNEQFF
J gene: TRBJ2-1
V gene: TRBV7-2
clone size: NA
D gene: NA

CDR3 DNA: TGTGCCTTGGGGGCAGGGGGTTACAATGAGCAGTTCTTC
CDR3 protein: CALGAGGYNEQFF
J gene: TRBJ2-1
V gene: TRBV6-1
clone size: NA
D gene: TRBD1

CDR3 DNA: TGTGCCAGCAGCCCTTGGGTAGGTAGCGGGAGCTCCTACGAGCAGTACTTC
CDR3 protein: CASSPWVGSGSSYEQYF
J gene: TRBJ2-7
V gene: TRBV28
clone size: NA
D gene: TRBD2

CDR3 DNA: TGCGCCAGCAGCTTGGCCGTGGTAGCGGGAGCAGAGACCCAGTACTTC
CDR3 protein: CASSLAVVAGAETQYF
J gene: TRBJ2-5
V gene: TRBV5-1
clone size: NA
D gene: TRBD2

CDR3 DNA: TGTGCCAGCAGTCCCAGGCTGGGAGAAGCTTTCTTT
CDR3 protein: CASSPRLGEAFF
J gene: TRBJ1-1
V gene: TRBV28
clone size: NA
D gene: NA

CDR3 DNA: TGTGCCACCAGCAGAGTCGGTCAGGGGTACACCTACGAGCAGTACTTC
CDR3 protein: CATSRVGQGYTYEQYF
J gene: TRBJ2-7
V gene: TRBV15
clone size: NA
D gene: NA

CDR3 DNA: TGTGCCAGCAGCGTTAGCGGGAGGGCCGAGACCCAGTACTTC
CDR3 protein: CASSVSGRAETQYF
J gene: TRBJ2-5
V gene: TRBV9
clone size: NA
D gene: TRBD2

CDR3 DNA: TGTGCCAGTAGTAGGGGACTGGACTCCTACGAGCAGTACTTC
CDR3 protein: CASSRGLDSYEQYF
J gene: TRBJ2-7
V gene: TRBV19
clone size: NA
D gene: NA

CDR3 DNA: TGTGCCAGCAGCGTAGTGGGCGGGAGTATGTCCGATGAGCAGTTCTTC
CDR3 protein: CASSVVGGSMSDEQFF
J gene: TRBJ2-1
V gene: TRBV9
clone size: NA
D gene: TRBD2

CDR3 DNA: TGTGCCAGCAACGGGCCGATCTCTGGAAACACCATATATTTT
CDR3 protein: CASNGPISGNTIYF
J gene: TRBJ1-3
V gene: TRBV2
clone size: once
D gene: NA

CDR3 DNA: TGTGCCAGCAGCTATTATCCCGGGACACGGCCTTACATTCAGTACTTC
CDR3 protein: CASSYYPGTRPYIQYF
J gene: TRBJ2-4
V gene: TRBV7-2
clone size: NA
D gene: NA

CDR3 DNA: TGTGCCAGTCGTGGGGTGTCACCCCTCCACTTT
CDR3 protein: CASRGVSPLHF
J gene: TRBJ1-6
V gene: TRBV28
clone size: NA
D gene: NA

CDR3 DNA: TGTGCCAGCAGCTTAGATCTTCGTCAGGTGGGCTCTGAAGCTTTCTTT
CDR3 protein: CASSLDLRQVGSEAFF
J gene: TRBJ1-1
V gene: TRBV11-2
clone size: once
D gene: NA

CDR3 DNA: TGTGCCAGCAGCCCCCAAACCGGGTATGAGCAGTACTTC
CDR3 protein: CASSPQTGYEQYF
J gene: TRBJ2-7
V gene: TRBV7-2
clone size: NA
D gene: NA

CDR3 DNA: TGCGCCAGCAGCCAATATGGGGGCAGCGAGTATGGCTACACCTTC
CDR3 protein: CASSQYGGSEYGYTF
J gene: TRBJ1-2
V gene: TRBV4-3
clone size: NA
D gene: NA

CDR3 DNA: TGTGCCAGCTCACTAGAGGCCTTCAATCAGCCCCAGCATTTT
CDR3 protein: CASSLEAFNQPQHF
J gene: TRBJ1-5
V gene: TRBV18
clone size: once
D gene: NA

CDR3 DNA: TGTGCCAGCAGCTTAGTACAGGGTTGGGGGACCCAGTACTTC
CDR3 protein: CASSLVQGWGTQYF
J gene: TRBJ2-5
V gene: TRBV7-9
clone size: NA
D gene: NA

CDR3 DNA: TGCGCCAGCAGTGAGAGGGTCGGGTACCAAGAGACCCAGTACTTC
CDR3 protein: CASSERVGYQETQYF
J gene: TRBJ2-5
V gene: TRBV10-1
clone size: NA
D gene: NA

CDR3 DNA: TGTGCCAGTAGTATCGAAGGGACCCTGCACACTGGCTACACCTTC
CDR3 protein: CASSIEGTLHTGYTF
J gene: TRBJ1-2
V gene: TRBV19
clone size: NA
D gene: NA

CDR3 DNA: TGTGCCAGCAGTACCCGGACGGGCCCCGGGACCCAGTACTTC
CDR3 protein: CASSTRTGPGTQYF
J gene: TRBJ2-5
V gene: TRBV6-5
clone size: NA
D gene: NA

CDR3 DNA: TGCGCCAGCAGCTTCGGCCTAGCGGGAGGGCCACGAAACAATGAGCAGTTCTTC
CDR3 protein: CASSFGLAGGPRNNEQFF
J gene: TRBJ2-1
V gene: TRBV5-1
clone size: NA
D gene: TRBD2

CDR3 DNA: TGCGCCAGCAGCTTGGGAGTTGGGGTAGGCACAGATACGCAGTATTTT
CDR3 protein: CASSLGVGVGTDTQYF
J gene: TRBJ2-3
V gene: TRBV5-1
clone size: NA
D gene: NA

CDR3 DNA: TGTGCCAGCAGCCAAGATCCAGTACAGGGTATGGGCTCTGGAAACACCATATATTTT
CDR3 protein: CASSQDPVQGMGSGNTIYF
J gene: TRBJ1-3
V gene: TRBV4-2
clone size: once
D gene: NA

CDR3 DNA: TGCAGTGCTCTCTTCGGTGATACGCAGTATTTT
CDR3 protein: CSALFGDTQYF
J gene: TRBJ2-3
V gene: TRBV20-1
clone size: NA
D gene: NA

CDR3 DNA: TGTGCCATCAGTGAGTCGATCCGACTCCTCAATAGCTCAGATACGCAGTATTTT
CDR3 protein: CAISESIRLLNSSDTQYF
J gene: TRBJ2-3
V gene: TRBV10-3
clone size: NA
D gene: NA

CDR3 DNA: TGTGCCTGGAGAGGGGGTAGGACAGCAAAAGAGACCCAGTACTTC
CDR3 protein: CAWRGGRTAKETQYF
J gene: TRBJ2-5
V gene: TRBV30
clone size: NA
D gene: NA